This TCR beta chain was found in a study of metastatic and nonmetastatic thyroid tumors. Study details: Patients with malignant and benign thyroid disease provided blood and tumor or nodule tissue, whose repertoires were compared.

Only a few counts were recorded for this clone. The CDR3 spans 14 residues. V lost 0 bases, J lost 1 base, and 5 bases lay in between. The germline V gene encodes CDR1 LNHNV and CDR2 YYDKDF (reference sequence). TCRdb re-clonotyped the PCR reads through MiXCR. There are 24,000 or so clones in the sample; roughly a fifth occur only once, and just over 7.5% lies in the top ten. Thyroid surgery was performed in patients who had received no treatment beforehand. This TCR was sampled from a female donor with papillary thyroid cancer or a benign thyroid nodule (not recorded which). Some clones in this sample may be carry-over from other donors' samples. The genes are TRBV15 and TRBJ2-3; TRBD1 is a possible D gene (5 bases). The sample consisted of blood. The CDR3 sequence is CATSRDRGTDTQYF. The DNA for the CDR3 is TGTGCCACCAGCAGAGACAGGGGCACAGATACGCAGTATTTT.